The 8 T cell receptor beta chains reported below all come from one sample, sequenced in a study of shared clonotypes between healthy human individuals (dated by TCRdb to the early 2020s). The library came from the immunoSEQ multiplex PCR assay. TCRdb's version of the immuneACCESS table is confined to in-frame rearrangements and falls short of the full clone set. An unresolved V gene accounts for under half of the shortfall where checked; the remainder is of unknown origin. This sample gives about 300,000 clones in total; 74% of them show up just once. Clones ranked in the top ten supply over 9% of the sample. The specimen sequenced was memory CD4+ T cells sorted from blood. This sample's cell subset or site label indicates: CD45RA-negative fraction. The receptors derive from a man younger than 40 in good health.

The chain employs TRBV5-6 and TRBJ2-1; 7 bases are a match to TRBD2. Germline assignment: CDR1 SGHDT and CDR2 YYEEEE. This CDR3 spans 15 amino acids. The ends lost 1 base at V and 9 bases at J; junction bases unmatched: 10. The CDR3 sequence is CASSLNGREWGEQFF. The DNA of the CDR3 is TGTGCCAGCAGCTTGAACGGGCGGGAGTGGGGTGAGCAGTTCTTC.

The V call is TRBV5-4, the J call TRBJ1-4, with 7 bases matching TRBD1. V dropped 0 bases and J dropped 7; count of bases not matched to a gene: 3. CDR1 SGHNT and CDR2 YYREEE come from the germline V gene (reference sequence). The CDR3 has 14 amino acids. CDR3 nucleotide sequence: TGTGCCAGCAGCTTGGGACAGGGAAGTGAAAAACTGTTTTTT. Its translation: CASSLGQGSEKLFF. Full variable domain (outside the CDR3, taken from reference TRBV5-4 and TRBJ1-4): ETGVTQSPTHLIKTRGQQVTLRCSSQSGHNTVSWYQQALGQGPQFIFQYYREEENGRGNFPPRFSGLQFPNYSSELNVNALELDDSALYLCASSLGQGSEKLFFGSGTQLSVL.

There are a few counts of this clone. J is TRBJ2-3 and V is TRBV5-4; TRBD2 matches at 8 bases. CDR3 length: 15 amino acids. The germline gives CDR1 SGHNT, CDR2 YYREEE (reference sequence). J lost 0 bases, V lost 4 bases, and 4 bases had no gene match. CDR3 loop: CASSVASGSTDTQYF. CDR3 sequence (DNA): TGTGCCAGCAGCGTTGCTAGCGGGAGCACAGATACGCAGTATTTT.

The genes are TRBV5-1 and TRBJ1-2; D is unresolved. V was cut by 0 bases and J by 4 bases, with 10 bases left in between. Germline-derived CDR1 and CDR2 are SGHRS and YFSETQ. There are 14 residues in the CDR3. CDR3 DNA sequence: TGCGCCAGCAGCTTGGGGGCGGCAAGCTATGGCTACACCTTC. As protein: CASSLGAASYGYTF.

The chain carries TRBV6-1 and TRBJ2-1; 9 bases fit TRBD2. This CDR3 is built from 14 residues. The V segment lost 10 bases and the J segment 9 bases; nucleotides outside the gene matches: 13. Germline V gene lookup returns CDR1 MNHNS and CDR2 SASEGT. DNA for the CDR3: TGTGCCACCTGGAGCGCGGGAGGGCCGTTTGAGCAGTTCTTC. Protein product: CATWSAGGPFEQFF.

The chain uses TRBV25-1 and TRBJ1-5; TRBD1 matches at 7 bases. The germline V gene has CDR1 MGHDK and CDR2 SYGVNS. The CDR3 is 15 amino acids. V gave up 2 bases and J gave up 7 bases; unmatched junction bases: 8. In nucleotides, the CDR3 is TGTGCCAGCAGTGAAGCTAGTGGAGGGGGCCAGCCCCAGCATTTT. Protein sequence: CASSEASGGGQPQHF.

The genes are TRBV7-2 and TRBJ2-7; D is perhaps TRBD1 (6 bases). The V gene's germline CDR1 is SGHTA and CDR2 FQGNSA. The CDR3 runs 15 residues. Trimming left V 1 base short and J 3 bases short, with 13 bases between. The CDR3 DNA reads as TGTGCCAGCAGCTTAGGTCCGGGACAAAGCTACGAGCAGTACTTC. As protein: CASSLGPGQSYEQYF.

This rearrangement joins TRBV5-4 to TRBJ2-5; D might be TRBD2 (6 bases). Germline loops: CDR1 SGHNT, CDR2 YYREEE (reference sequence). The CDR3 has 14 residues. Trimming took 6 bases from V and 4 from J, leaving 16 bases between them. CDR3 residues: CASMLKGGGETQYF. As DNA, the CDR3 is TGTGCCAGCATGCTAAAGGGAGGTGGAGAGACCCAGTACTTC. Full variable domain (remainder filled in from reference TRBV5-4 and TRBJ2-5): ETGVTQSPTHLIKTRGQQVTLRCSSQSGHNTVSWYQQALGQGPQFIFQYYREEENGRGNFPPRFSGLQFPNYSSELNVNALELDDSALYLCASMLKGGGETQYFGPGTRLLVL.